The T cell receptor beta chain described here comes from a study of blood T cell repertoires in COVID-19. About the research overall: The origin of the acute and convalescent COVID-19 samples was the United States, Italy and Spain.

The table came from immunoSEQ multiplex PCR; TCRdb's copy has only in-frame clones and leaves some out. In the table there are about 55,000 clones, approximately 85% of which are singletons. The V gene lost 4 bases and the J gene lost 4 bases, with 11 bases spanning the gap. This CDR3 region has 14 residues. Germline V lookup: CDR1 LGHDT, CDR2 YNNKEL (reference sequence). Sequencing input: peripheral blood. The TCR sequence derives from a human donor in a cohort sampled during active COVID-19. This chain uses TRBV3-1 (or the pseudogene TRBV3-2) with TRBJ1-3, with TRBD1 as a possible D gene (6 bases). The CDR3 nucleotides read TGTGCCAGCAGCCCTACAGGGCGAGGAAACACCATATATTTT. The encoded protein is CASSPTGRGNTIYF.